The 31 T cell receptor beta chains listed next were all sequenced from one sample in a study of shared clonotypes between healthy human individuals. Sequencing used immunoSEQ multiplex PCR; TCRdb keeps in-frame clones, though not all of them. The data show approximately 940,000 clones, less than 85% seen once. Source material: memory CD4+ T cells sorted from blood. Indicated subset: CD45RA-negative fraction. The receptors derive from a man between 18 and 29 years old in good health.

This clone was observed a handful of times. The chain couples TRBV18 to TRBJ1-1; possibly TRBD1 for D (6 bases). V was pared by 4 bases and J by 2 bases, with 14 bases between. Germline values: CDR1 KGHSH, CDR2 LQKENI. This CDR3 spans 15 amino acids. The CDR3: CASSLLGGRNTEAFF. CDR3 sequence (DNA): TGTGCCAGCTCACTGCTCGGGGGCCGTAACACTGAAGCTTTCTTT.

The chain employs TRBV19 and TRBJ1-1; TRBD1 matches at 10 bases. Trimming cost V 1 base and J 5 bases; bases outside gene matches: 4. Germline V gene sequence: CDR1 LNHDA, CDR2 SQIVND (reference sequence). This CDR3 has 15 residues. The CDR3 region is CASSIVGQGLTEAFF. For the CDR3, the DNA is TGTGCCAGTAGTATAGTGGGACAGGGGCTTACTGAAGCTTTCTTT. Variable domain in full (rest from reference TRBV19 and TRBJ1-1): DGGITQSPKYLFRKEGQNVTLSCEQNLNHDAMYWYRQDPGQGLRLIYYSQIVNDFQKGDIAEGYSVSREKKESFPLTVTSAQKNPTAFYLCASSIVGQGLTEAFFGQGTRLTVV.

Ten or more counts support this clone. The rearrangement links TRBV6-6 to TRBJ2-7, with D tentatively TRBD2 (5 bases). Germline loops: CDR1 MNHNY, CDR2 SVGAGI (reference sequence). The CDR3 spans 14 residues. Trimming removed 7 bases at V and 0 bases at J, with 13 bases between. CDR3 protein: CASNSGISSYEQYF. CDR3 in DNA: TGTGCCAGCAACTCGGGAATTAGCTCCTACGAGCAGTACTTC.

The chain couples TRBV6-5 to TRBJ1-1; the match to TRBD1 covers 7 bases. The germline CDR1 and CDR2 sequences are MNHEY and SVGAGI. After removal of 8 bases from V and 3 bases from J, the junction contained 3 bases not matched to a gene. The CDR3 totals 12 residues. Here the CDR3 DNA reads TGTGCCAGCCGACAGGGACACACTGAAGCTTTCTTT. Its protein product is CASRQGHTEAFF.

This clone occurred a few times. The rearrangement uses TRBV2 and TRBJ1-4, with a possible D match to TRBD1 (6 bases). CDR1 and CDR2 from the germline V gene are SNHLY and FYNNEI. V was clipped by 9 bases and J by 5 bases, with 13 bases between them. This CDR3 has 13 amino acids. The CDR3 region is CASCYRENEKLFF. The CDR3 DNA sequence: TGTGCCAGTTGTTACAGGGAGAATGAAAAACTGTTTTTT. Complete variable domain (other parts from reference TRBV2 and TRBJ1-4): EPEVTQTPSHQVTQMGQEVILRCVPISNHLYFYWYRQILGQKVEFLVSFYNNEISEKSEIFDDQFSVERPDGSNFTLKIRSTKLEDSAMYFCASCYRENEKLFFGSGTQLSVL.

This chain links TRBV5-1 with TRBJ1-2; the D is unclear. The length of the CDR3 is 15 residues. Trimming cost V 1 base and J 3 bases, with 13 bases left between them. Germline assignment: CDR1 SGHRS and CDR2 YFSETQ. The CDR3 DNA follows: TGCGCCAGCAGCTTGCTGGCAGGTCTGGACTATGGCTACACCTTC. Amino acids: CASSLLAGLDYGYTF. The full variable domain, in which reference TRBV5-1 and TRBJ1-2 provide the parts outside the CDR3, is KAGVTQTPRYLIKTRGQQVTLSCSPISGHRSVSWYQQTPGQGLQFLFEYFSETQRNKGNFPGRFSGRQFSNSRSEMNVSTLELGDSALYLCASSLLAGLDYGYTFGSGTRLTVV.

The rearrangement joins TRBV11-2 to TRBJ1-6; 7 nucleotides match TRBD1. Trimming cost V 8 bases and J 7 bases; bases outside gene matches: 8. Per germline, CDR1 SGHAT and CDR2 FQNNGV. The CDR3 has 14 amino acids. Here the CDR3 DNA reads TGTGCCAGCGCGACAGGGCTCGTCAATTCACCCCTCCACTTT. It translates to CASATGLVNSPLHF.

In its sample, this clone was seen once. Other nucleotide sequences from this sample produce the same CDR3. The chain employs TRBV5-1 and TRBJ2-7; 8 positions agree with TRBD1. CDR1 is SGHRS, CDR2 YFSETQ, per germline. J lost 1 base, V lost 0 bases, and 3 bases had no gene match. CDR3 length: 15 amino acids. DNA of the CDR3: TGCGCCAGCAGCTTGGGCCAGGGGGCATCCTACGAGCAGTACTTC. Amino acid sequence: CASSLGQGASYEQYF. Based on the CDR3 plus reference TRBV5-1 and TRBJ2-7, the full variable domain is KAGVTQTPRYLIKTRGQQVTLSCSPISGHRSVSWYQQTPGQGLQFLFEYFSETQRNKGNFPGRFSGRQFSNSRSEMNVSTLELGDSALYLCASSLGQGASYEQYFGPGTRLTVT.

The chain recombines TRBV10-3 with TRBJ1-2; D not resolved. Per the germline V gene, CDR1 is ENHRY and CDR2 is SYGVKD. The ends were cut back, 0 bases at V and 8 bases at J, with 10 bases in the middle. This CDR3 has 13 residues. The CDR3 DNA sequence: TGTGCCATCAGTGAGTCGGCGGAAAGGGGCTACACCTTC. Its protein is CAISESAERGYTF.

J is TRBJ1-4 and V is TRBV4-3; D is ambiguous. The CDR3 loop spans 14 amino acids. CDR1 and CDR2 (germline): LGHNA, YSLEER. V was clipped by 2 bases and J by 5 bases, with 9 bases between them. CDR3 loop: CASSQSQLNEKLFF. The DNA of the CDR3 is TGCGCCAGCAGCCAAAGCCAGCTAAATGAAAAACTGTTTTTT.

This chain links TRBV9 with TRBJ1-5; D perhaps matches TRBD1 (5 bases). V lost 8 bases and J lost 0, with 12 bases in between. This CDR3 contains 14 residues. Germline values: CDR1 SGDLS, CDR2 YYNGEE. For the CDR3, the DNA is TGTGCCAGTGGGAGGGGAGATAGCAATCAGCCCCAGCATTTT. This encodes CASGRGDSNQPQHF. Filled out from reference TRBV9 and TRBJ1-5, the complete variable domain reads DSGVTQTPKHLITATGQRVTLRCSPRSGDLSVYWYQQSLDQGLQFLIQYYNGEERAKGNILERFSAQQFPDLHSELNLSSLELGDSALYFCASGRGDSNQPQHFGDGTRLSIL.

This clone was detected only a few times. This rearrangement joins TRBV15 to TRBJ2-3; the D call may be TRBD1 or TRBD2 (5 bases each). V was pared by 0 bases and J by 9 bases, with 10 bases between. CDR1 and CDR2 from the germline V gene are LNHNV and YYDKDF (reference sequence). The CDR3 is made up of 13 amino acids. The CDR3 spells CATSRDRGDTQYF. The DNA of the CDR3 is TGTGCCACCAGCAGAGATCGAGGGGACACGCAGTATTTT.

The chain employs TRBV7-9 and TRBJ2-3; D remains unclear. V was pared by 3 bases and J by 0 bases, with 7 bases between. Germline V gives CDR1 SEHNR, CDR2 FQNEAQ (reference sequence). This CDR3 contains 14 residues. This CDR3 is CASSFYPSTDTQYF. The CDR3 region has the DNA TGTGCCAGCAGCTTTTATCCTAGCACAGATACGCAGTATTTT. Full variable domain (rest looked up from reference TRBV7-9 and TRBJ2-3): DTGVSQNPRHKITKRGQNVTFRCDPISEHNRLYWYRQTLGQGPEFLTYFQNEAQLEKSRLLSDRFSAERPKGSFSTLEIQRTEQGDSAMYLCASSFYPSTDTQYFGPGTRLTVL.

CDR3 region: CAAGTGGRGAQYF. The CDR3 region has the DNA TGTGCCGCCGGGACAGGGGGACGAGGGGCCCAGTACTTC. The rearrangement uses TRBV10-3 and TRBJ2-5; TRBD1 aligns across 11 bases. With V trimmed by 11 bases and J by 9 bases, 11 bases remained unmatched. From germline, CDR1 is ENHRY and CDR2 SYGVKD. The CDR3 extends over 13 amino acids.

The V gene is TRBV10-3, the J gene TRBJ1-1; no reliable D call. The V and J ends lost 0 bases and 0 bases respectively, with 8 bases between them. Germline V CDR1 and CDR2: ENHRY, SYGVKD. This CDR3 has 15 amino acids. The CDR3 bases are TGTGCCATCAGTGAGTCACAAGTATTGAACACTGAAGCTTTCTTT. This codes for CAISESQVLNTEAFF.

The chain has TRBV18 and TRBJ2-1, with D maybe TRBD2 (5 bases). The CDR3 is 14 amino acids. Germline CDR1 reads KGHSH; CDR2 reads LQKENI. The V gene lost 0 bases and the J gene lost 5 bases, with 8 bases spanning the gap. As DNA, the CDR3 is TGTGCCAGCTCACCACCGAACGGGAACAATGAGCAGTTCTTC. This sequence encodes CASSPPNGNNEQFF.

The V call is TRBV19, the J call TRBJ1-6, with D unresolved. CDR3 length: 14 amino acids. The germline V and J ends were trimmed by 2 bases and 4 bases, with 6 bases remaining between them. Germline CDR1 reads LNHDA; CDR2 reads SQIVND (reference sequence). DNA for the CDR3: TGTGCCAGTAGTATAACGGTGTATAATTCACCCCTCCACTTT. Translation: CASSITVYNSPLHF. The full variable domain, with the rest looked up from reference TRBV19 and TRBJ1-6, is DGGITQSPKYLFRKEGQNVTLSCEQNLNHDAMYWYRQDPGQGLRLIYYSQIVNDFQKGDIAEGYSVSREKKESFPLTVTSAQKNPTAFYLCASSITVYNSPLHFGNGTRLTVT.

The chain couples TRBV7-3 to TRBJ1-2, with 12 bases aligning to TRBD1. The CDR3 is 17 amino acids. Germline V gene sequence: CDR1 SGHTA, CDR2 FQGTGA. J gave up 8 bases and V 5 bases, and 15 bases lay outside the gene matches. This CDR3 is CASSPTGTGGIRRGYTF. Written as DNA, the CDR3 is TGTGCCAGCAGCCCCACCGGGACAGGGGGCATAAGACGAGGCTACACCTTC.

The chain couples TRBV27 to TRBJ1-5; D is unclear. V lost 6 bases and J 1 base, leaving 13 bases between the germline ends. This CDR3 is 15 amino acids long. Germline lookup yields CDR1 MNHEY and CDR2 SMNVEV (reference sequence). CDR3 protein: CASSPSPRSNQPQHF. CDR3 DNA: TGTGCCAGCAGCCCCTCTCCCAGGAGCAATCAGCCCCAGCATTTT.

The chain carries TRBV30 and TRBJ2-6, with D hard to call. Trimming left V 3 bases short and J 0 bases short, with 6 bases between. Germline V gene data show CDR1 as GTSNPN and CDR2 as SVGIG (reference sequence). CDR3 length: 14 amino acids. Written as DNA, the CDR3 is TGTGCCTGGAGCGGCGGCTCTGGGGCCAACGTCCTGACTTTC. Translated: CAWSGGSGANVLTF. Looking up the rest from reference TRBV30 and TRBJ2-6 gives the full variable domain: SQTIHQWPATLVQPVGSPLSLECTVEGTSNPNLYWYRQAAGRGLQLLFYSVGIGQISSEVPQNLSASRPQDRQFILSSKKLLLSDSGFYLCAWSGGSGANVLTFGAGSRLTVL.

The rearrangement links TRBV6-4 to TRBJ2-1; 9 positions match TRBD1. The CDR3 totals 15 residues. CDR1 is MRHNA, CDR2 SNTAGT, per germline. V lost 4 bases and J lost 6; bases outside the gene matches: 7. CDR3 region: CASSVGQGLGNEQFF. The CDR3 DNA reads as TGTGCCAGCAGTGTGGGACAGGGCCTGGGCAATGAGCAGTTCTTC.

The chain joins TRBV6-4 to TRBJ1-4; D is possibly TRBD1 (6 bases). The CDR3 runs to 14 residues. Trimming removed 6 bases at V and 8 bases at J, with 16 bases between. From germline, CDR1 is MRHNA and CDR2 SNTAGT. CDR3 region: CASRGGHLEEKLFF. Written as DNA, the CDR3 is TGTGCCAGCAGAGGGGGACACTTAGAGGAAAAACTGTTTTTT.

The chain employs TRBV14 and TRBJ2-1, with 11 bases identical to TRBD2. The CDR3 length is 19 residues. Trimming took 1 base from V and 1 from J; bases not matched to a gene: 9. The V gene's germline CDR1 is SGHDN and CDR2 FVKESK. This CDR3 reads CASSQGTSGSHGSYNEQFF. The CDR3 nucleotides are TGTGCCAGCAGCCAAGGTACTAGCGGGAGCCACGGGTCCTACAATGAGCAGTTCTTC.

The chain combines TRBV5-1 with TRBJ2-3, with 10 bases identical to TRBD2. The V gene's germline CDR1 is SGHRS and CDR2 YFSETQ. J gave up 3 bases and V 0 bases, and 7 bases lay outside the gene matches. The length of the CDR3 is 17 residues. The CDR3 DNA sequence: TGCGCCAGCAGCTTGGCCTCGTATAGCGGGAGGACAGATACGCAGTATTTT. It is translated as CASSLASYSGRTDTQYF.

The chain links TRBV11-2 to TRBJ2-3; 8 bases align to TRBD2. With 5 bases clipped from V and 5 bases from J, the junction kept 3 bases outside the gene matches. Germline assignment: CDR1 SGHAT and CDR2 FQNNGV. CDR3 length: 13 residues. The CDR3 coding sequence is TGTGCCAGCAGCCCCGGGGGGGGAGATACGCAGTATTTT. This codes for CASSPGGGDTQYF.

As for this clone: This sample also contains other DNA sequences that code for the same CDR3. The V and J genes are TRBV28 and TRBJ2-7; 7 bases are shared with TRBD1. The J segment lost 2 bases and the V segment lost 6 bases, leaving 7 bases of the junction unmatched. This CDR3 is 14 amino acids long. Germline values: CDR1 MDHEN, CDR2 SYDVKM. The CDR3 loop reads CASSLTGTAYEQYF. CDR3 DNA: TGTGCCAGCAGCCTAACCGGGACAGCCTACGAGCAGTACTTC.

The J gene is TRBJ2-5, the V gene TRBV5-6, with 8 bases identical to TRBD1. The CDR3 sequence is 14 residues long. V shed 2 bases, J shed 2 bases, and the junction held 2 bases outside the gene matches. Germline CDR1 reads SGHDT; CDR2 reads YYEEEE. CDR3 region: CASSFGTGQETQYF. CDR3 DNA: TGTGCCAGCAGCTTCGGGACAGGTCAAGAGACCCAGTACTTC. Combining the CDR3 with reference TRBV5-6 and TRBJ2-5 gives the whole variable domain DAGVTQSPTHLIKTRGQQVTLRCSPKSGHDTVSWYQQALGQGPQFIFQYYEEEERQRGNFPDRFSGHQFPNYSSELNVNALLLGDSALYLCASSFGTGQETQYFGPGTRLLVL.

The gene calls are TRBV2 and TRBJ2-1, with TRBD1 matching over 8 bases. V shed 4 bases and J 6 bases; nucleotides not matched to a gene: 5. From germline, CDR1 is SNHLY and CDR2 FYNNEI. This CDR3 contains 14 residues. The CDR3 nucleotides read TGTGCCAGCAGTGTACAGGGGGATATCAATGAGCAGTTCTTC. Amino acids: CASSVQGDINEQFF.

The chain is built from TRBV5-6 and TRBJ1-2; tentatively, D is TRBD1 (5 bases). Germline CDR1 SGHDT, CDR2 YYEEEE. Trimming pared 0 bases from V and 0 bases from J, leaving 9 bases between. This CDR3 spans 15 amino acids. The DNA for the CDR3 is TGTGCCAGCAGCTTGGCGTCAGGGACTAACTATGGCTACACCTTC. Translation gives CASSLASGTNYGYTF.

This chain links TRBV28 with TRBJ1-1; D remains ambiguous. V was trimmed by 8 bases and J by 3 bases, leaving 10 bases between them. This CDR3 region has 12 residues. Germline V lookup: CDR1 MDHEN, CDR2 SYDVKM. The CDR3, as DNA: TGTGCCAGCTTGGGCCTAGACACTGAAGCTTTCTTT. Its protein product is CASLGLDTEAFF.

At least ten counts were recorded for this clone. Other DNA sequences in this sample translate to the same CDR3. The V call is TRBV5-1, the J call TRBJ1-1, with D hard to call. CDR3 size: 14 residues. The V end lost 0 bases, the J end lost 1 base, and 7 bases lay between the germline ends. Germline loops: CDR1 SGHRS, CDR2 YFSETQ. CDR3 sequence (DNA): TGCGCCAGCAGCTTGGGACCCTCGAACACTGAAGCTTTCTTT. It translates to CASSLGPSNTEAFF.